This T cell receptor beta chain was profiled in a study of cytomegalovirus exposure and HLA in healthy donors. Study conclusions and caveats: Cytomegalovirus status was reportedly diagnosed by the classifier with high specificity and sensitivity.

Assay used: immunoSEQ multiplex PCR; TCRdb lists only in-frame clones, some missing. The profile shows roughly 250,000 clones, around 85% of them singletons. On this clone: Its cognate antigen is unknown.

The approximately 120-subject validation cohort, separate from the 666-subject first cohort, included the donors. The CDR3 has 15 amino acids. The germline V gene has CDR1 SNHLY and CDR2 FYNNEI. Losses at the gene ends were 6 bases for V and 7 bases for J; bases not matched to a gene: 7. The chain couples TRBV2 to TRBJ2-1, with 12 bases identical to TRBD2. This receptor was taken from a woman in her 30s in good health and CMV-seropositive. The sequenced material came from PBMCs. The CDR3 DNA follows: TGTGCCAGCAGCCCCCTAGCGGGAGGGGATAATGAGCAGTTCTTC. It yields the protein CASSPLAGGDNEQFF.